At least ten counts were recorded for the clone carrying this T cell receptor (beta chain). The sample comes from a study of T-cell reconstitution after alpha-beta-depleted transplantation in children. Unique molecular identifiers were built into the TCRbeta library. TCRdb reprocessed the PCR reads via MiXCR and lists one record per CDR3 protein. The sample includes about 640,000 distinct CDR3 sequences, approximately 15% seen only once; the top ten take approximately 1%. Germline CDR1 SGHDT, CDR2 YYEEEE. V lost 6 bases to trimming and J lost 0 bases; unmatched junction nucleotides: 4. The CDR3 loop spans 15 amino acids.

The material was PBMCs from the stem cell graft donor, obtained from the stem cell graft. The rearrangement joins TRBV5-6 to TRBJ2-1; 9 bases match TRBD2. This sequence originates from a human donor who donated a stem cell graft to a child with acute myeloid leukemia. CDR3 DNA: TGTGCCAGCAAATATAGCGGGGGCTCCTACAATGAGCAGTTCTTC. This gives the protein CASKYSGGSYNEQFF.